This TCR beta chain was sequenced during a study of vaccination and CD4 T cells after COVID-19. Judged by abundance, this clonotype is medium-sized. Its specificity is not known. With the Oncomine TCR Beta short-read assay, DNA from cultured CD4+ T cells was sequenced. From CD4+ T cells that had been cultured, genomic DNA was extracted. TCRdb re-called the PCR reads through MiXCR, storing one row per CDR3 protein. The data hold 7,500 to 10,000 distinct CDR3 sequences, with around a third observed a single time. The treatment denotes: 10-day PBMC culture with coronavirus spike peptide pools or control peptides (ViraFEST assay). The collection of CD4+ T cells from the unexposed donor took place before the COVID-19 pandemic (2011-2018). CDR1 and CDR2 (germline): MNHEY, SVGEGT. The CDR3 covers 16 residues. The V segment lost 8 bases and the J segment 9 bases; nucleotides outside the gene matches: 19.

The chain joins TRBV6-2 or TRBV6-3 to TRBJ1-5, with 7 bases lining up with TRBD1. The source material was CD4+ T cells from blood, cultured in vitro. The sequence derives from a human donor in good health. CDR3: CASRSQTRGRSGPQHF. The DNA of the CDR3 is TGTGCCAGCCGGAGCCAGACGAGGGGGCGATCGGGGCCCCAGCATTTT.